A selection of T cell receptor beta chains follows, all from one sample in a study of cytomegalovirus exposure and HLA in healthy donors. Sequencing used immunoSEQ multiplex PCR; TCRdb keeps in-frame clones, though not all of them. The sample holds about 160,000 clones; around 81% are singletons and the top ten take over 10%. Sequenced: PBMCs. The receptor set was obtained from a woman in her forties or fifties in good health and CMV-seronegative. The CDR3 runs from the conserved cysteine through the conserved F or W. A D gene is named only where the DNA matches it firmly. Clone size is given for some rows only: seen once, a few or many times, or a class if the clone is expanded.

abundance: medium-sized
j_gene: TRBJ2-7
v_gene: TRBV2
d_gene: TRBD1
CDR3aa: CASNPERDRGGEQYF
CDR3nt: TGTGCCAGCAATCCCGAAAGGGACAGGGGTGGCGAGCAGTACTTC

abundance: -
j_gene: TRBJ2-7
v_gene: TRBV29-1
d_gene: TRBD1
CDR3aa: CSVEGQDSYEQYF
CDR3nt: TGCAGCGTGGAGGGACAGGACTCCTACGAGCAGTACTTC

abundance: few
j_gene: TRBJ1-2
v_gene: TRBV6-5
d_gene: -
CDR3aa: CASSDRPDYGYTF
CDR3nt: TGTGCCAGCAGCGACAGGCCCGACTATGGCTACACCTTC

abundance: -
j_gene: TRBJ1-2
v_gene: TRBV6-1
d_gene: TRBD1
CDR3aa: CASSGDRGFRGYTF
CDR3nt: TGTGCCAGCAGTGGGGACAGGGGATTCCGTGGCTACACCTTC

abundance: -
j_gene: TRBJ1-1
v_gene: TRBV19
d_gene: -
CDR3aa: CASSMNPGGGTEAFF
CDR3nt: TGTGCCAGTAGTATGAACCCCGGGGGAGGCACTGAAGCTTTCTTT

abundance: -
j_gene: TRBJ2-3
v_gene: TRBV15
d_gene: TRBD2
CDR3aa: CATSRDAAGGADTQYF
CDR3nt: TGTGCCACCAGCAGAGATGCAGCGGGGGGGGCAGATACGCAGTATTTT

abundance: -
j_gene: TRBJ2-7
v_gene: TRBV11-2
d_gene: TRBD1
CDR3aa: CASSLGQSRYEQYF
CDR3nt: TGTGCCAGCAGCTTGGGACAGAGCCGTTACGAGCAGTACTTC

abundance: -
j_gene: TRBJ2-1
v_gene: TRBV7-9
d_gene: TRBD2
CDR3aa: CASKRSGGSLVSYNEQFF
CDR3nt: TGTGCCAGCAAAAGAAGCGGGGGGTCCCTGGTCTCCTACAATGAGCAGTTCTTC

abundance: -
j_gene: TRBJ2-3
v_gene: TRBV6-5
d_gene: TRBD2
CDR3aa: CASSYSGGTDTQYF
CDR3nt: TGTGCCAGCAGTTACAGCGGGGGCACAGATACGCAGTATTTT

abundance: -
j_gene: TRBJ1-2
v_gene: TRBV4-1
d_gene: TRBD1
CDR3aa: CASGTGTVDYGYTF
CDR3nt: TGCGCCAGCGGAACCGGGACAGTCGACTATGGCTACACCTTC

abundance: few
j_gene: TRBJ1-5
v_gene: TRBV19
d_gene: TRBD1
CDR3aa: CASMTGTGSKNQHF
CDR3nt: TGTGCCAGTATGACCGGGACAGGGAGCAAGAACCAGCATTTT

abundance: once
j_gene: TRBJ1-4
v_gene: TRBV15
d_gene: -
CDR3aa: CATSSSRSGLFFANEKLFF
CDR3nt: TGTGCCACCAGCTCCTCACGGAGTGGTCTGTTCTTTGCTAATGAAAAACTGTTTTTT

abundance: few
j_gene: TRBJ2-7
v_gene: TRBV27
d_gene: -
CDR3aa: CASSLEEGYEQYF
CDR3nt: TGTGCCAGCAGTTTAGAGGAGGGTTACGAGCAGTACTTC

abundance: -
j_gene: TRBJ2-7
v_gene: TRBV7-2
d_gene: TRBD2
CDR3aa: CASSAGGTYEQYF
CDR3nt: TGTGCCAGCAGCGCGGGAGGGACCTACGAGCAGTACTTC

abundance: -
j_gene: TRBJ1-3
v_gene: TRBV6-5
d_gene: -
CDR3aa: CASSRYREIHTIYF
CDR3nt: TGTGCCAGCAGCCGATACAGGGAGATACACACCATATATTTT

abundance: -
j_gene: TRBJ2-1
v_gene: TRBV9
d_gene: TRBD2
CDR3aa: CASSPTSGGYNEQFF
CDR3nt: TGTGCCAGCAGCCCCACTAGCGGGGGATACAATGAGCAGTTCTTC

abundance: -
j_gene: TRBJ1-2
v_gene: TRBV25-1
d_gene: -
CDR3aa: CASSDQQRYGYTF
CDR3nt: TGTGCCAGCAGTGATCAACAGCGGTATGGCTACACCTTC

abundance: -
j_gene: TRBJ2-7
v_gene: TRBV5-1
d_gene: -
CDR3aa: CASSPTGYLVYEQYF
CDR3nt: TGCGCCAGCAGCCCTACAGGGTACTTAGTCTACGAGCAGTACTTC

abundance: -
j_gene: TRBJ1-2
v_gene: TRBV6-5
d_gene: TRBD1
CDR3aa: CASSPDRPSYGYTF
CDR3nt: TGTGCCAGCAGTCCGGACAGGCCCTCATATGGCTACACCTTC

abundance: -
j_gene: TRBJ1-1
v_gene: TRBV11-1
d_gene: -
CDR3aa: CASSLVRTTNTEAFF
CDR3nt: TGTGCCAGCAGCTTAGTACGGACTACGAACACTGAAGCTTTCTTT

abundance: few
j_gene: TRBJ2-7
v_gene: TRBV29-1
d_gene: -
CDR3aa: CSVEDGSYEQYF
CDR3nt: TGCAGCGTGGAGGACGGATCCTACGAGCAGTACTTC

abundance: -
j_gene: TRBJ1-2
v_gene: TRBV5-6
d_gene: -
CDR3aa: CASSLDPRGGGYTF
CDR3nt: TGTGCCAGCAGCTTGGATCCTCGGGGAGGAGGCTACACCTTC

abundance: -
j_gene: TRBJ2-7
v_gene: TRBV21-1
d_gene: -
CDR3aa: CARGGLVYEQYF
CDR3nt: TGTGCCAGAGGGGGACTAGTCTACGAGCAGTACTTC

abundance: -
j_gene: TRBJ1-6
v_gene: TRBV30
d_gene: TRBD1
CDR3aa: CAWRTGGNSPLHF
CDR3nt: TGTGCCTGGAGGACAGGGGGGAATTCACCCCTCCACTTT

abundance: -
j_gene: TRBJ1-5
v_gene: TRBV7-8
d_gene: -
CDR3aa: CASSLKKPTGPHQPQHF
CDR3nt: TGTGCCAGCAGCTTAAAGAAGCCGACAGGTCCCCATCAGCCCCAGCATTTT

abundance: -
j_gene: TRBJ1-3
v_gene: TRBV27
d_gene: TRBD1
CDR3aa: CASRRTGSGNTIYF
CDR3nt: TGTGCCAGCAGGAGGACAGGCTCTGGAAACACCATATATTTT

abundance: -
j_gene: TRBJ2-4
v_gene: TRBV21-1
d_gene: -
CDR3aa: CASSKGDSGGGAKNIQYF
CDR3nt: TGTGCCAGCAGCAAAGGTGATAGCGGGGGAGGGGCCAAAAACATTCAGTACTTC

abundance: -
j_gene: TRBJ2-5
v_gene: TRBV2
d_gene: TRBD1
CDR3aa: CASSEGTGESETQYF
CDR3nt: TGTGCCAGCAGTGAGGGGACAGGGGAGTCAGAGACCCAGTACTTC

abundance: -
j_gene: TRBJ1-6
v_gene: TRBV19
d_gene: TRBD1
CDR3aa: CASTRRTGEVVSPLHF
CDR3nt: TGTGCCAGTACCCGTCGGACAGGGGAGGTAGTTTCACCCCTCCACTTT

abundance: -
j_gene: TRBJ1-1
v_gene: TRBV2
d_gene: -
CDR3aa: CASLGGGGAFF
CDR3nt: TGTGCCAGCTTAGGGGGAGGGGGAGCTTTCTTT

abundance: -
j_gene: TRBJ1-3
v_gene: TRBV7-2
d_gene: -
CDR3aa: CASSRDSSGNTIYF
CDR3nt: TGTGCCAGCAGCCGCGACAGCTCTGGAAACACCATATATTTT

abundance: once
j_gene: TRBJ2-5
v_gene: TRBV7-2
d_gene: TRBD2
CDR3aa: CASSRGLGMQETQYF
CDR3nt: TGTGCCAGCAGCAGAGGACTAGGGATGCAAGAGACCCAGTACTTC

abundance: -
j_gene: TRBJ2-2
v_gene: TRBV2
d_gene: -
CDR3aa: CASSEGRVNTGELFF
CDR3nt: TGTGCCAGCAGTGAAGGAAGAGTGAACACCGGGGAGCTGTTTTTT

abundance: -
j_gene: TRBJ1-2
v_gene: TRBV19
d_gene: -
CDR3aa: CASSLGWRENYGYTF
CDR3nt: TGTGCCAGTAGTCTAGGCTGGAGGGAGAACTATGGCTACACCTTC

abundance: once
j_gene: TRBJ2-1
v_gene: TRBV5-6
d_gene: -
CDR3aa: CASSFRDSSNEQFF
CDR3nt: TGTGCCAGCAGCTTCAGGGACTCTTCCAATGAGCAGTTCTTC

abundance: few
j_gene: TRBJ1-3
v_gene: TRBV5-1
d_gene: -
CDR3aa: CASSLQTDPARNTIYF
CDR3nt: TGCGCCAGCAGCTTACAAACAGACCCGGCTAGAAACACCATATATTTT

abundance: few
j_gene: TRBJ1-3
v_gene: TRBV13
d_gene: -
CDR3aa: CASRRRDGRDTIYF
CDR3nt: TGTGCCAGCAGACGGCGGGACGGTCGTGACACCATATATTTT

abundance: -
j_gene: TRBJ1-2
v_gene: TRBV30
d_gene: TRBD1
CDR3aa: CAWRYDRGWTF
CDR3nt: TGTGCCTGGAGATATGACAGGGGATGGACCTTC

abundance: -
j_gene: TRBJ2-3
v_gene: TRBV5-1
d_gene: TRBD2
CDR3aa: CASTRLAGTDTQYF
CDR3nt: TGCGCCAGCACCCGACTAGCGGGCACAGATACGCAGTATTTT

abundance: -
j_gene: TRBJ2-5
v_gene: TRBV5-1
d_gene: -
CDR3aa: CASSPGLEETQYF
CDR3nt: TGCGCCAGCAGCCCGGGACTGGAAGAGACCCAGTACTTC

abundance: -
j_gene: TRBJ1-1
v_gene: TRBV6-5
d_gene: -
CDR3aa: CASSWREISTEAFF
CDR3nt: TGTGCCAGCAGTTGGCGGGAGATAAGCACTGAAGCTTTCTTT

abundance: few
j_gene: TRBJ2-7
v_gene: TRBV6-6
d_gene: -
CDR3aa: CASSYWLKGDEQYF
CDR3nt: TGTGCCAGCAGTTACTGGTTGAAGGGGGACGAGCAGTACTTC

abundance: few
j_gene: TRBJ2-5
v_gene: TRBV11-2
d_gene: TRBD2
CDR3aa: CASSFFVGAGGQETQYF
CDR3nt: TGTGCCAGCAGCTTTTTTGTGGGGGCGGGGGGCCAAGAGACCCAGTACTTC

abundance: -
j_gene: TRBJ2-7
v_gene: TRBV29-1
d_gene: TRBD1
CDR3aa: CSVKSLGGAEYEQYF
CDR3nt: TGCAGCGTCAAGAGTTTAGGGGGCGCCGAATACGAGCAGTACTTC

abundance: -
j_gene: TRBJ2-1
v_gene: TRBV7-2
d_gene: -
CDR3aa: CASRPRTDYNEQFF
CDR3nt: TGTGCCAGCAGACCCCGGACAGATTACAATGAGCAGTTCTTC

abundance: -
j_gene: TRBJ2-7
v_gene: TRBV5-5
d_gene: -
CDR3aa: CASIGGTASYEQYF
CDR3nt: TGTGCCAGTATTGGAGGCACTGCATCCTACGAGCAGTACTTC

abundance: -
j_gene: TRBJ1-4
v_gene: TRBV15
d_gene: TRBD1
CDR3aa: CATSRVPNWDRGEKLFF
CDR3nt: TGTGCCACCAGCAGAGTCCCTAACTGGGACAGGGGTGAAAAACTGTTTTTT

abundance: few
j_gene: TRBJ2-7
v_gene: TRBV6-1
d_gene: -
CDR3aa: CASILGPQYEQYF
CDR3nt: TGTGCCAGCATTCTGGGGCCGCAATACGAGCAGTACTTC